The 15 T cell receptor beta chains in this list originate from one sample, sequenced in a study of T cell responses to AZD1222 COVID-19 vaccine. The data were produced by immunoSEQ multiplex PCR, yet TCRdb's version contains in-frame clones alone and is incomplete. The table lists roughly 120,000 clones, about 90% of them singletons. The source was peripheral blood, collected on day 0 of AZD1222 vaccination. The receptor set was obtained from an adult in good health.

The genes are TRBV7-8 and TRBJ1-1, with D hard to call. Germline CDR1 and CDR2: SGHVS and FQNEAQ. The CDR3 sequence is 16 residues long. V shed 2 bases and J shed 1 base, with 14 bases lying between them. In DNA form, the CDR3 reads TGTGCCAGCAGCTTATTTAGGGCAGACCGGAACACTGAAGCTTTCTTT. Translated, it gives CASSLFRADRNTEAFF.

The chain joins TRBV5-6 to TRBJ2-7, with TRBD2 matching over 9 bases. V was pared by 1 base and J by 0 bases, with 2 bases of the junction left unmatched. Germline V lookup: CDR1 SGHDT, CDR2 YYEEEE. The CDR3 consists of 15 residues. CDR3 bases: TGTGCCAGCAGCTTGCTTAGCGGGAGCTCCTACGAGCAGTACTTC. Encoded protein: CASSLLSGSSYEQYF.

The V and J genes are TRBV7-9 and TRBJ1-4, with a tentative D call TRBD1 (6 bases). Germline assignment: CDR1 SEHNR and CDR2 FQNEAQ (reference sequence). V gave up 1 base and J gave up 4 bases, with 16 bases separating them. This CDR3 region has 17 residues. The CDR3 DNA sequence: TGTGCCAGCAGCTTAGGGGTTGGGGGCCTCATTAATGAAAAACTGTTTTTT. Protein: CASSLGVGGLINEKLFF.

The V gene is TRBV28, the J gene TRBJ1-1; 9 bases line up with TRBD1. V was pared by 5 bases and J by 5 bases, with 6 bases of the junction left unmatched. This CDR3 region has 14 residues. Germline V gene lookup returns CDR1 MDHEN and CDR2 SYDVKM. The CDR3 DNA reads as TGTGCCAGCAGTCTTCGACAGGGGGTAACTGAAGCTTTCTTT. This encodes CASSLRQGVTEAFF. The variable domain in full, with the rest retrieved from reference TRBV28 and TRBJ1-1, is DVKVTQSSRYLVKRTGEKVFLECVQDMDHENMFWYRQDPGLGLRLIYFSYDVKMKEKGDIPEGYSVSREKKERFSLILESASTNQTSMYLCASSLRQGVTEAFFGQGTRLTVV.

J is TRBJ1-2 and V is TRBV19, with D uncertain. The CDR3 has 16 residues. Trimming stripped 3 bases from V and 8 bases from J, with 22 bases between. From germline, CDR1 is LNHDA and CDR2 SQIVND (reference sequence). The CDR3 DNA is TGTGCCAGTAGTATCGCCCCCCAGGATATCTTTGGCGGCTACACCTTC. Translation: CASSIAPQDIFGGYTF. Complete variable domain (other parts from reference TRBV19 and TRBJ1-2): DGGITQSPKYLFRKEGQNVTLSCEQNLNHDAMYWYRQDPGQGLRLIYYSQIVNDFQKGDIAEGYSVSREKKESFPLTVTSAQKNPTAFYLCASSIAPQDIFGGYTFGSGTRLTVV.

This sequence joins TRBV19 and TRBJ1-5, with D unresolved. This CDR3 contains 14 residues. Trimming took off 0 bases at V and 7 bases at J, with 10 bases between the two ends. The germline gives CDR1 LNHDA, CDR2 SQIVND (reference sequence). As DNA, the CDR3 is TGTGCCAGTAGTATAGATCGTCCCTCACAGCCCCAGCATTTT. Residues: CASSIDRPSQPQHF.

In its sample, this clone was seen a few times. The CDR3 spells CASTSGIADTQYF. In nucleotides, the CDR3 is TGTGCCAGCACTAGCGGGATAGCAGATACGCAGTATTTT. V gene TRBV6-5 combines with J gene TRBJ2-3; TRBD2 matches at 9 bases. CDR1 MNHEY and CDR2 SVGAGI come from the germline V gene. The V segment lost 7 bases and the J segment 4 bases; nucleotides outside the gene matches: 3. This CDR3 has 13 residues.

J is TRBJ1-1 and V is TRBV15; D gene uncertain. CDR3 length: 14 residues. The V and J ends lost 5 bases and 1 base respectively, with 11 bases between them. CDR1 and CDR2 (germline): LNHNV, YYDKDF (reference sequence). CDR3 DNA sequence: TGTGCCACCAGCGGAGTGGGCAGGAACACTGAAGCTTTCTTT. Amino acids: CATSGVGRNTEAFF.

The chain recombines TRBV19 with TRBJ1-4, with 9 bases fitting TRBD1. The V gene end was trimmed by 7 bases and the J gene end by 4 bases; junction bases not matched to a gene: 10. This CDR3 region has 16 residues. Germline CDR1 is LNHDA and CDR2 is SQIVND (reference sequence). In nucleotides, the CDR3 is TGTGCCAGTACCATGCGCGGGACAGGGAATAATGAAAAACTGTTTTTT. It codes for CASTMRGTGNNEKLFF.

The chain recombines TRBV19 with TRBJ1-5; 9 bases are a match to TRBD1. The CDR3 sequence is 15 residues long. Germline values: CDR1 LNHDA, CDR2 SQIVND (reference sequence). The ends lost 1 base at V and 6 bases at J; junction bases unmatched: 4. CDR3 DNA sequence: TGTGCCAGTAGTATAGGACAGGGGGTCGGTCAGCCCCAGCATTTT. Protein product: CASSIGQGVGQPQHF. The variable domain in full, with the rest retrieved from reference TRBV19 and TRBJ1-5, is DGGITQSPKYLFRKEGQNVTLSCEQNLNHDAMYWYRQDPGQGLRLIYYSQIVNDFQKGDIAEGYSVSREKKESFPLTVTSAQKNPTAFYLCASSIGQGVGQPQHFGDGTRLSIL.

This clone was detected only a few times. The J gene is TRBJ2-7, the V gene TRBV6-5; D unresolved. The germline V gene has CDR1 MNHEY and CDR2 SVGAGI. This CDR3 region has 15 residues. The ends were cut back, 7 bases at V and 1 base at J, with 17 bases in the middle. Here the CDR3 DNA reads TGTGCCAGCACCTCGTACAGTTTGCAGTCCTACGAGCAGTACTTC. Translating it yields CASTSYSLQSYEQYF.

This clone was seen only a few times. This specimen includes other DNA sequences encoding the same CDR3. The chain uses TRBV5-1 and TRBJ2-7; 7 nucleotides line up with TRBD1. CDR1 SGHRS and CDR2 YFSETQ come from the germline V gene. This CDR3 region has 15 residues. V was clipped by 3 bases and J by 0 bases; unmatched bases: 6. The CDR3 bases are TGCGCCAGCAGCTCCCGACAGGGTGCCTCCTACGAGCAGTACTTC. Translated, it gives CASSSRQGASYEQYF.

The chain joins TRBV5-1 to TRBJ2-1; tentative D call: TRBD2 (7 bases). The CDR3 spans 16 residues. Looked up from germline, CDR1 is SGHRS and CDR2 is YFSETQ. V was clipped by 0 bases and J by 0 bases, with 10 bases between them. The CDR3 DNA reads TGCGCCAGCAGCTTGGAGGGGGGGAGCTCCTACAATGAGCAGTTCTTC. Translation gives CASSLEGGSSYNEQFF.

In this sample, this clone turned up once. J is TRBJ1-5 and V is TRBV28; unclear D gene. V lost 6 bases and J 0 bases, leaving 12 bases between the germline ends. The CDR3 has 15 residues. Germline V gene lookup returns CDR1 MDHEN and CDR2 SYDVKM. The CDR3 region has the DNA TGTGCCAGCAGCCCGGTAGGCTATAGCAATCAGCCCCAGCATTTT. Translating gives CASSPVGYSNQPQHF.

The gene calls are TRBV7-9 and TRBJ2-6; D perhaps matches TRBD1 (5 bases). The CDR3 is made up of 17 amino acids. Germline CDR1 is SEHNR and CDR2 is FQNEAQ (reference sequence). V dropped 6 bases and J dropped 2 bases, with 17 bases sitting between them. This CDR3 reads CASRLPLGQTGANVLTF. The CDR3 DNA reads TGTGCCAGCAGACTCCCTCTGGGGCAAACTGGGGCCAACGTCCTGACTTTC.